The rows below give T cell receptor beta chains drawn from one sample of a study of Graves' ophthalmopathy and Graves' hyperthyroidism. A single record per CDR3 protein comes from TCRdb applying MiXCR to the multiplex PCR reads. The sample holds around 1,200,000 distinct CDR3 sequences, roughly 35% seen once. The sample consisted of peripheral blood or thyroid tissue (not recorded which). The receptors derive from an adult man with Graves' hyperthyroidism. Each CDR3 is given with its conserved first and last residue. A D gene is named only where the DNA matches it firmly. Only part of the rows carry a size: once, few, many, or a class if the clone is expanded.

TRBJ1-2,-,TRBV24-1,many,CATSDATQGNYGYTF,TGTGCCACCAGTGACGCCACACAGGGAAACTATGGCTACACCTTC
TRBJ2-7,-,TRBV12-3/TRBV12-4,many,CASTPSPGSHEQYF,TGTGCCAGCACCCCTTCTCCGGGTTCCCACGAGCAGTACTTC
TRBJ1-6,-,TRBV11-2,many,CASSLGGLLISPLHF,TGTGCCAGCAGCTTAGGGGGTCTACTCATTTCACCCCTCCACTTT
TRBJ2-2,-,TRBV6-5,-,CASSWNRENTGELFF,TGTGCCAGCAGTTGGAACAGGGAGAACACCGGGGAGCTGTTTTTT
TRBJ1-2,-,TRBV9,many,CASRRAGNGYTF,TGTGCCAGCCGCCGTGCGGGCAACGGCTACACCTTC
TRBJ2-5,TRBD1,TRBV7-2,-,CASSTLTGVQETQYF,TGTGCCAGCAGCACATTGACAGGGGTACAAGAGACCCAGTACTTC
TRBJ1-4,TRBD1,TRBV2,-,CASSVGTGADEKLFF,TGTGCCAGCAGCGTTGGGACAGGGGCGGATGAAAAACTGTTTTTT
TRBJ1-1,TRBD1,TRBV4-2,many,CASSQPDRGARAFF,TGTGCCAGCAGCCAGCCCGACAGGGGCGCACGAGCTTTCTTT
TRBJ2-7,-,TRBV20-1,many,CSARGGTRTYEQYF,TGCAGTGCTAGAGGGGGAACCAGAACCTACGAGCAGTACTTC
TRBJ1-2,TRBD1,TRBV10-3,-,CAISTASGTGPYTF,TGTGCCATCAGTACTGCCTCCGGGACAGGTCCCTACACCTTC
TRBJ2-2,-,TRBV29-1,-,CASSEHSSTGELFF,TGCGCCAGCAGTGAACATTCTTCCACCGGGGAGCTGTTTTTT
TRBJ2-5,-,TRBV7-9,many,CASSPSGDQYF,TGTGCCAGCAGCCCCTCTGGGGACCAGTACTTC
TRBJ1-2,-,TRBV6-5,-,CASSYSRGGYTF,TGTGCCAGCAGTTACTCCAGGGGTGGCTACACCTTC
TRBJ1-2,-,TRBV29-1,-,CSVLAGDGGYTF,TGCAGCGTTTTAGCGGGGGATGGTGGCTACACCTTC
TRBJ2-7,-,TRBV10-2,once,CASSASRGADYEQYF,TGCGCCAGCAGTGCCAGCCGGGGAGCAGATTACGAGCAGTACTTC
TRBJ1-1,-,TRBV7-2,many,CASSLDVRRNTEAFF,TGTGCCAGCAGCTTAGATGTAAGGCGGAACACTGAAGCTTTCTTT
TRBJ2-6,-,TRBV30,few,CAWSAQSGANVLTF,TGTGCCTGGAGTGCCCAGTCTGGGGCCAACGTCCTGACTTTC
TRBJ1-5,-,TRBV20-1,few,CSAISGQMHQPQHF,TGCAGTGCCATCAGCGGACAGATGCATCAGCCCCAGCATTTT
TRBJ2-5,-,TRBV25-1,few,CACSASADRVETQYF,-
TRBJ2-5,-,TRBV3-1,-,CASSHLQAGGAQYF,TGTGCCAGCAGCCATTTACAGGCTGGTGGGGCCCAGTACTTC
TRBJ1-4,-,TRBV4-1,few,CASSQVAGANEKLFF,TGCGCCAGCAGCCAAGTGGCGGGGGCTAATGAAAAACTGTTTTTT
TRBJ1-5,TRBD1,TRBV19,many,CASRGDIISNQPQHF,TGTGCCTCCAGGGGGGATATTATTAGCAATCAGCCCCAGCATTTT
TRBJ1-5,-,TRBV10-3,-,CAISASLGDSNQPQHF,TGTGCCATCAGTGCTTCCCTGGGGGACAGCAATCAGCCCCAGCATTTT
TRBJ1-2,TRBD1,TRBV29-1,many,CSVTDTGAESYGYTF,TGCAGCGTCACCGACACAGGGGCAGAGTCTTATGGCTACACCTTC
TRBJ1-4,-,TRBV6-5,-,CASSKTEATNEKLFF,TGTGCCAGCAGTAAAACAGAGGCAACTAATGAAAAACTGTTTTTT
TRBJ1-6,TRBD1,TRBV10-3,many,CAIRGTGEGSPLHF,TGTGCCATCAGGGGGACAGGGGAAGGTTCACCCCTCCACTTT
TRBJ2-5,-,TRBV10-3,-,CAISGSQETQYF,TGTGCCATCAGCGGGAGTCAAGAGACCCAGTACTTC
TRBJ1-6,-,TRBV9,few,CASSGTEDSPLHF,TGTGCCAGCAGCGGGACAGAGGATTCACCCCTCCACTTT
TRBJ1-1,-,TRBV15,-,CATSSGVMNTEAFF,TGTGCCACCAGCAGCGGGGTAATGAACACTGAAGCTTTCTTT
TRBJ1-1,-,TRBV12-3/TRBV12-4,once,CATDRGGLNTEAFF,TGTGCCACCGATCGGGGGGGGTTGAACACTGAAGCTTTCTTT
TRBJ2-6,-,TRBV7-2,-,CASSRLQEVSGANVLTF,TGTGCCAGCTCACGGCTTCAGGAAGTCTCTGGGGCCAACGTCCTGACTTTC
TRBJ2-7,-,TRBV10-3,-,CASSATGPTSQYF,TGTGCCAGCAGTGCGACCGGACCTACGTCGCAGTACTTC
TRBJ1-5,-,TRBV11-2,many,CASSTGLGSNQPQHF,TGTGCCAGCAGCACAGGGCTCGGCAGCAATCAGCCCCAGCATTTT
TRBJ1-1,-,TRBV14,many,CASSHWEGEPEAFF,TGTGCCAGCAGCCACTGGGAGGGCGAACCTGAAGCTTTCTTT
TRBJ2-7,TRBD2,TRBV20-1,many,CSASFTSGSYEQYF,TGCAGTGCTAGTTTTACTAGCGGGAGTTACGAGCAGTACTTC
TRBJ1-1,-,TRBV5-6,-,CASNPPRTENTEAFF,TGTGCCAGCAACCCGCCCAGGACAGAGAACACTGAAGCTTTCTTT
TRBJ2-5,-,TRBV20-1,-,CSAKGKETQYF,TGCAGTGCTAAGGGGAAGGAGACCCAGTACTTC
TRBJ2-5,-,TRBV7-2,-,CASLAPPGETQYF,TGTGCCAGCTTAGCTCCGCCCGGAGAGACCCAGTACTTC
TRBJ2-5,-,TRBV4-1,few,CASSQDRGMETQYF,TGCGCCAGCAGCCAAGACAGGGGAATGGAGACCCAGTACTTC
TRBJ2-5,-,TRBV6-5,few,CASIGPGVETQYF,TGTGCCAGCATTGGCCCGGGAGTGGAGACCCAGTACTTC
TRBJ2-7,-,TRBV29-1,many,CSVGDPKYEQYF,TGCAGCGTTGGAGACCCCAAATACGAGCAGTACTTC
TRBJ1-2,-,TRBV29-1,-,CSVADGGNYGYTF,TGCAGCGTTGCGGACGGGGGGAACTATGGCTACACCTTC
TRBJ1-5,TRBD1,TRBV19,many,CASLGQVDSNQPQHF,TGTGCCAGTCTCGGACAGGTCGATAGCAATCAGCCCCAGCATTTT